The clone carrying this T cell receptor (beta chain) turned up a few times. The data stem from a study of T cell repertoires in cytomegalovirus infection. Across the study: Indications of both CMV infection and matching HLA type were provided by public TCR beta signatures.

In TCRdb, the reads were re-called with MiXCR into one record per CDR3 protein. The data show 200,000 or so distinct CDR3 sequences, with about 28% seen just once and roughly 31% held by the top ten. Germline V lookup: CDR1 SGHTA, CDR2 FQGNSA. Trimming took 2 bases from V and 10 from J, leaving 12 bases between them. This CDR3 contains 13 residues. This receptor was identified in a human donor in good health (CMV status not recorded). Some clones in this sample may be carry-over from other donors' samples. Sequencing was done on a sample of PBMCs. The rearrangement links TRBV7-2 to TRBJ2-1; D call uncertain. CDR3: CASSLRLGLEQFF. For the CDR3, the DNA is TGTGCCAGCAGCTTAAGGCTCGGGCTCGAGCAGTTCTTC.